This T cell receptor beta chain emerged from a study of blood T cell repertoires in COVID-19 (dated by TCRdb to 2020 to 2022). As for the study more broadly: Samples covering the acute and convalescent phases of COVID-19 were provided by collaborators in the United States, Italy and Spain. The material from the prospective study consisted of cDNA or gDNA derived from T cells, B-cell-depleted T cells, or PBMCs. Deeply sampled blood TCRbeta repertoires from subjects exposed to, actively infected with, or recovered from COVID-19 were included in the dataset. The repertoires were released in a freely available public database intended as a resource for research on the immune response to SARS-CoV-2. The samples were drawn from the first 160 participants of the ongoing ImmuneRACE study and from some 1,300 subjects provided by 6 global collaborators. Nearly every sample came with metadata listing a de-identified subject ID, COVID-19 status, age in years and sex. HLA class I and class II types, where available, came from metadata supplied by the sample provider rather than from assay-based typing. The paper as a whole reports these results and caveats: The quantity of clinical and demographic metadata differed by source and by participant and was supplied without curation.

In the case of this clone: The clone's antigen remains unknown. Qualities for individual bases were not recorded, and no much larger clone is one base off.

Enrolling through a virtual design, the prospective study's participants ranged in age from roughly 18 to 95 years and lived across roughly 24 United States geographic areas. Cohort assignment in the prospective study relied on participant-reported clinical history from a screening survey and a study questionnaire. In the prospective study, mobile phlebotomists collected whole blood, serum and a nasopharyngeal or oropharyngeal swab from each participant. Participants in the prospective study had the option to provide additional blood draws and questionnaires over an approximately two-month period. Prospective study blood samples were shipped either frozen or at room temperature before DNA extraction. TCRbeta CDR3 regions were amplified from genomic DNA by means of the immunoSEQ Assay, a bias-controlled multiplex PCR. From the authors' description of their analysis: Nucleated cell counts per sample were estimated from amplification of reference gene primers within the assay. Sequence reads were collapsed and filtered to measure the absolute abundance of every unique TCRbeta CDR3 rearrangement. For each sample, productive Simpson clonality was calculated by taking the square root of Simpson's diversity index across productive rearrangements. TCRdb took this table from immuneACCESS and kept in-frame rearrangements with V and J called. Such tables lack part of the clones; where checked against another copy, unresolved V genes explain under half of the gap, and the rest is unexplained. V, J and clone size are those of that table, while D and trimming were read from the DNA. The sample profile shows 200,000 or so clones; 75% to 90% of them were found once. Together, the top ten hold 3.5% of the sample.

There are 13 amino acids in the CDR3, from cysteine to phenylalanine inclusive. Just CDR3 DNA is preserved here, 39 bases in frame from base 1. CDR1 SGHNT and CDR2 YYREEE are derived from the germline V gene (reference sequence). V is cut back by 4 bases and J by 6 bases, with 6 bases in the junction unmatched. The sample was PBMCs or T cells enriched from blood (not recorded which). The rearrangement combines TRBV5-4 with TRBJ1-2; 7 bases in the middle match TRBD1. The clonotype originates from a woman younger than 30 in a cohort exposed to, infected with or recovered from COVID-19 (not recorded which). The nucleotides read TGTGCCAGCAGCCTGACAGGGTCTGATGGCTACACCTTC. Translated, it gives CASSLTGSDGYTF.